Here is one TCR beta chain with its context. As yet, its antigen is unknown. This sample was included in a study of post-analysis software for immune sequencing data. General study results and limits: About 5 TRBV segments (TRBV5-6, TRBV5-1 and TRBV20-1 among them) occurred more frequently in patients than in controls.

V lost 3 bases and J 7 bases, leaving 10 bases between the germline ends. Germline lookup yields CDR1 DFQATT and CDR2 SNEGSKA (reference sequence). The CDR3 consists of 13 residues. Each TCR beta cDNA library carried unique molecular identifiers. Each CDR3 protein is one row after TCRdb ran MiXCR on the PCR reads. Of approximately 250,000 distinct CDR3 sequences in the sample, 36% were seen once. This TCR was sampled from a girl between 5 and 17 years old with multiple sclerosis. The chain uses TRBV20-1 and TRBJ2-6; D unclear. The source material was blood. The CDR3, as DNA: TGCAGTGCTAGTAACCGAATCGCCAACGTCCTGACTTTC. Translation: CSASNRIANVLTF.